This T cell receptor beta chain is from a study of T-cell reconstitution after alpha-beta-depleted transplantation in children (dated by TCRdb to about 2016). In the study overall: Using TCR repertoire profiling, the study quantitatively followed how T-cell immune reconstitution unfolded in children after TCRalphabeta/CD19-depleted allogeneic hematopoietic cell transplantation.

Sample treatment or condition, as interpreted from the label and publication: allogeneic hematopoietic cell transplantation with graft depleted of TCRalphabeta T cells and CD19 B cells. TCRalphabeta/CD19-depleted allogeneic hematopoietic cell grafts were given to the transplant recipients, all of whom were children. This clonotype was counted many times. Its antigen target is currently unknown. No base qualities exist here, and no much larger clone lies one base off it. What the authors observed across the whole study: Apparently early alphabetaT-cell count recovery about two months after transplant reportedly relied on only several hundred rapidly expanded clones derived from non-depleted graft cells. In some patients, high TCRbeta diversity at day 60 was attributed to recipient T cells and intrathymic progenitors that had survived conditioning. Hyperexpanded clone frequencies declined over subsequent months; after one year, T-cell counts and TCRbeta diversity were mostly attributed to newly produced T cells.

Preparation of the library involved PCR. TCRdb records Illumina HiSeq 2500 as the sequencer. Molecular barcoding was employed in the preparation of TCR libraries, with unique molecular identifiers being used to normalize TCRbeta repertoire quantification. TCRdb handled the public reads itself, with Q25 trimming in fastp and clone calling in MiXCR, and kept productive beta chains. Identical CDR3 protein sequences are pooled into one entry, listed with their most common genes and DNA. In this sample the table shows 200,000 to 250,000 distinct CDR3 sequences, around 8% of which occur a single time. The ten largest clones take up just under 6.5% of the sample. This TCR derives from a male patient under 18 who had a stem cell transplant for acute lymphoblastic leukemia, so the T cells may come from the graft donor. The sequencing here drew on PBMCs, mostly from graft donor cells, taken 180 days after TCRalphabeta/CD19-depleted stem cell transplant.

This receptor carries the CDR3 CSVGADGNTIYF. The nucleotide sequence is TGCAGCGTTGGGGCAGATGGAAACACCATATATTTT. The sequence joins TRBV29-1 to TRBJ1-3; no D segment can be confidently identified. The CDR3 has 12 amino acids, counting the end cysteine and phenylalanine. The retained sequence is limited to the CDR3, 36 bases, with the frame set at the first base. CDR1 is given as SQVTM and CDR2 as ANQGSEA, both from the germline V gene. V is pared back by 4 bases and J by 3 bases, with 7 bases lying between the germline termini.